The clone carrying this T cell receptor beta chain was found a few times. These data come from a study of blood T cell repertoires in COVID-19. Study-level information: The United States, Italy and Spain were the sources of the acute and convalescent COVID-19 samples.

In the original workflow: The authors estimated nucleated cell counts from reference gene primer amplification. Some clones are missing from TCRdb's copy, which holds only in-frame ones; the method was immunoSEQ multiplex PCR. D and trimming come from the DNA, and the V and J calls and clone size come from that table. The sample holds roughly 250,000 clones; about 79% are singletons and the top ten take roughly 9.6%. CDR3 length: 15 amino acids. CDR1 SGDLS and CDR2 YYNGEE come from the germline V gene. Germline trimming cut 2 bases from V and 4 bases from J; bases unmatched to any gene: 2. Material for sequencing was peripheral blood. The chain is built from TRBV9 and TRBJ2-1; 11 bases agree with TRBD1. The source is a woman older than 75 with acute or convalescent COVID-19. For the CDR3, the DNA is TGTGCCAGCAGCGTTGGGACAGGGGGGTACAATGAGCAGTTCTTC. Encoded protein: CASSVGTGGYNEQFF.